The source of this T cell receptor (beta chain) is a study of T-cell memory formation after mild COVID-19 listed by TCRdb under 2021. Regarding the study in general: Most TCR sequence clusters were specific to one of the two donors. T-cell clones expanding and contracting after mild COVID-19 in two donors were tracked by longitudinal TCRalpha and TCRbeta repertoire sequencing. Two young, previously healthy adult volunteers, one female and one male, were included in the cohort. The full study reports these points: Some responding clones were detected in pre-infection memory, suggesting pre-existing cross-reactive memory T cells joined the SARS-CoV-2 response. SARS-CoV-2 specificity was not confirmed for the second-wave clones peaking on day 37. Contracting CD4+ clones were located mainly in the CM and EM memory subsets, whereas CD8+ clones were found to be enriched in EMRA. The study included only a couple of mild cases, and larger cohorts that include severe cases with pre-infection samples were judged to be necessary. Clones that contracted from day 15 to 85 showed balanced CD4/CD8 phenotypes, whereas a second wave of clones that expanded from day 15 to 37 leaned towards CD4+.

The CDR3 holds 15 amino acids from the cysteine to the phenylalanine. CDR3 DNA only is kept here, 45 bases in frame from base 1. Taken from the germline V gene, the CDR1 and CDR2 loops are KGHDR and SFDVKD. Relative to germline, V is 4 bases shorter and J is 4 bases shorter, with 15 bases between their ends. This clonotype has just a few counts. The specificity of this receptor is unknown. It has no much larger one-base neighbor in the sample; base qualities were not kept. The run used an Illumina NovaSeq 6000. cDNA libraries for TCRalpha and TCRbeta were prepared by 5'RACE using constant-segment primers, with sample barcodes and unique molecular identifiers added. Trizol reagent was used to extract RNA from every sample. Libraries were amplified in two PCR steps, with a second sample barcode and Illumina TruSeq adapters added in the second step. Sequencing of the libraries was done on an Illumina NovaSeq, producing 2 x 150 bp paired-end reads. As for how the authors treated the data: The reads were demultiplexed and collapsed into UMI-guided consensus sequences using migec v1.2.7. Using mixcr v2.1.11, the UMI consensuses were aligned to TRA and TRB V and J templates and assembled into clonotypes. A clonotype was counted as expanded or contracted only when both edgeR and NoisET called the clonotype significant, with the noise models trained on biological replicates. edgeR calls used a false discovery rate-adjusted p below 0.01 and a log2 fold-change threshold of 1. As an exploratory analysis of dynamics, max-normalized trajectories of the 1000 most abundant clonotypes were examined with PCA combined with hierarchical clustering. Separately sequenced CD4+ and CD8+ repertoires were used to assign a CD4 or CD8 phenotype to each responding clone. TCRdb reran the public reads through fastp at Q25 and MiXCR, keeping productive beta chains. Duplicate CDR3 protein sequences are folded into a single record with the most common DNA and genes. TCRdb, not the authors, supplied the V and J calls. This sample is represented by 100,000 to 150,000 distinct CDR3 sequences; around 6.3% of them were singletons. Of the sample, about 2.2% is held by the ten largest clones.

Ficoll-Paque density gradient centrifugation was used to isolate PBMCs. Sequenced: PBMCs or a T cell subset sorted from them (not recorded which). This clonotype was sampled from an adult woman who had mild COVID-19 (a few samples of this study predate the infection). The sample titles of this study are shuffled in the database, so cell type and time point are left out; the donor was told from shared clones. Rearrangement joined TRBV24-1 to TRBJ2-5, with no confident D gene call. Here the CDR3 is given as CATSDPPPGGETQYF. Here is the DNA: TGTGCCACCAGTGACCCCCCCCCTGGCGGAGAGACCCAGTACTTC.